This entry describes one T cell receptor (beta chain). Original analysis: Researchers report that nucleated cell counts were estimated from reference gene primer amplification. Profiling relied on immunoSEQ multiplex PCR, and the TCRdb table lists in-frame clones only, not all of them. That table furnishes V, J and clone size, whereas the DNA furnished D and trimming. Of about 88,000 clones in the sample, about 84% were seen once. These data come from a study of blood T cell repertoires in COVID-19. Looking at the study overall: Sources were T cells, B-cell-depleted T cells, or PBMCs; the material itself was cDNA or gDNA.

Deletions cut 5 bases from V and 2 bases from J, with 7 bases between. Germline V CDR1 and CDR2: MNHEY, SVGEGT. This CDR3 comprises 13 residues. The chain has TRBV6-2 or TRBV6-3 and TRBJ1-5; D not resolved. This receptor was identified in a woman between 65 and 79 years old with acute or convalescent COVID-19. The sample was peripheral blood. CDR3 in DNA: TGTGCCAGCAGTCAAGAGGGCAATCAGCCCCAGCATTTT. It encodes CASSQEGNQPQHF.